This TCR beta chain was captured by sequencing in a study of shared clonotypes between healthy human individuals. As regards this clone: Antigen unknown.

Study findings and constraints: In general, naive subsets displayed greater estimated richness than memory subsets did.

CDR3 size: 13 residues. Germline lookup yields CDR1 SGHKS and CDR2 YYEKEE (reference sequence). The ends were cut back, 0 bases at V and 8 bases at J, with 11 bases in the middle. The assay was immunoSEQ multiplex PCR, and TCRdb's table has in-frame clones only and misses some. The sample includes approximately 2.4 million clones, almost 96% of them seen just once. This receptor was obtained from a man aged 18 to 29 in good health. The source material was naive CD4+ T cells sorted from blood. Subset denoted: CD45RA+ positively selected. The chain couples TRBV5-5 to TRBJ1-2; D might be TRBD1 (5 bases). The CDR3 coding sequence is TGTGCCAGCAGCTTGGTCGCAGGGCAAGGCTACACCTTC. This codes for CASSLVAGQGYTF.